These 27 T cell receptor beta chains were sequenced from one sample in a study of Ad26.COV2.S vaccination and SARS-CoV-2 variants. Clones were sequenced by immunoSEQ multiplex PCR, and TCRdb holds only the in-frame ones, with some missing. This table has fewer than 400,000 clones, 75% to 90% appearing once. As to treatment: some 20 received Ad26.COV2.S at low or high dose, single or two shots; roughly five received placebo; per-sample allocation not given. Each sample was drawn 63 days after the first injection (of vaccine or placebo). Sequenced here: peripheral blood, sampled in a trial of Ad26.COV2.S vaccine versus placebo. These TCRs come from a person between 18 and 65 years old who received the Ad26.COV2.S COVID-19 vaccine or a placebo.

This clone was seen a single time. The chain's CDR3 is CASSIVTGTDGYTF. CDR3 coding DNA: TGTGCCAGCAGCATTGTGACAGGGACGGATGGCTACACCTTC. The chain employs TRBV5-4 and TRBJ1-2, with 7 bases that match TRBD1. Per the germline V gene, CDR1 is SGHNT and CDR2 is YYREEE (reference sequence). The CDR3 runs to 14 residues. The ends lost 4 bases at V and 6 bases at J; junction bases unmatched: 9.

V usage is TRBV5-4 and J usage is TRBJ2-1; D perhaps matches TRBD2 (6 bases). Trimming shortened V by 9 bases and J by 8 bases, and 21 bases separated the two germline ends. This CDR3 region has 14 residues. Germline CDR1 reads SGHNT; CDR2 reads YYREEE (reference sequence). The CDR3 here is CATQTSFNWDEQFF. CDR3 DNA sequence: TGTGCCACCCAGACTAGTTTTAATTGGGATGAGCAGTTCTTC. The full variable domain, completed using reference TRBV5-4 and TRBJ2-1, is ETGVTQSPTHLIKTRGQQVTLRCSSQSGHNTVSWYQQALGQGPQFIFQYYREEENGRGNFPPRFSGLQFPNYSSELNVNALELDDSALYLCATQTSFNWDEQFFGPGTRLTVL.

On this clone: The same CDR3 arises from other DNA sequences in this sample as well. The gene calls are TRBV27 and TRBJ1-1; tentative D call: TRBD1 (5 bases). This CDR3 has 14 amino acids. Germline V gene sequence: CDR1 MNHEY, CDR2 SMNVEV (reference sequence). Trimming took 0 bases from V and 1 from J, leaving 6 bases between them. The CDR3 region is CASSLSGGNTEAFF. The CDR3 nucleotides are TGTGCCAGCAGTTTATCGGGGGGGAACACTGAAGCTTTCTTT.

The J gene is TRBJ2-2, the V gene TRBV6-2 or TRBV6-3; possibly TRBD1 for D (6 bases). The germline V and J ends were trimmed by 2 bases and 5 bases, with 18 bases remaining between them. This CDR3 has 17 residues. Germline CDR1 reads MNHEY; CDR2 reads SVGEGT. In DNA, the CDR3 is TGTGCCAGCAGTTACGAAACAGGGAAAAAGGTTACCGGGGAGCTGTTTTTT. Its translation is CASSYETGKKVTGELFF.

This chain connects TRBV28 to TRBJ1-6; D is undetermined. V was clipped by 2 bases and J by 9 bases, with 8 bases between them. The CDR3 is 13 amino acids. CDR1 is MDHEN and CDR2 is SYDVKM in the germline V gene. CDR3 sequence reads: CASSLGVSSPLHF. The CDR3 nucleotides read TGTGCCAGCAGTTTAGGCGTGTCTTCACCCCTCCACTTT.

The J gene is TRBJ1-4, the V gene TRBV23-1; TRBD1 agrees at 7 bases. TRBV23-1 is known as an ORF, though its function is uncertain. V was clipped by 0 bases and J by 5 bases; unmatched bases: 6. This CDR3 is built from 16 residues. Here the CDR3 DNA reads TGCGCCAGCAGTCAATCTGACAGGGTTACCAATGAAAAACTGTTTTTT. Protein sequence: CASSQSDRVTNEKLFF.

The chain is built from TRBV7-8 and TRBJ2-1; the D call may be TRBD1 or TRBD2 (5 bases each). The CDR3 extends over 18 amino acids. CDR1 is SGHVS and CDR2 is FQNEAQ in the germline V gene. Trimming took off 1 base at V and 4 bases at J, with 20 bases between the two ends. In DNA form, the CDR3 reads TGTGCCAGCAGCTTAGGTGAAGGGGACCGCGACCCGTACAATGAGCAGTTCTTC. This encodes CASSLGEGDRDPYNEQFF.

The CDR3 coding sequence is TGTGCCAGCAGCCCGCAGGGGGCAACTAACACTGAAGCTTTCTTT. The encoded protein is CASSPQGATNTEAFF. The V call is TRBV3-1 (or the pseudogene TRBV3-2), the J call TRBJ1-1; 8 bases fit TRBD1. The CDR3 extends over 15 amino acids. V gave up 4 bases and J gave up 2 bases; unmatched junction bases: 6. The germline gives CDR1 LGHDT, CDR2 YNNKEL (reference sequence).

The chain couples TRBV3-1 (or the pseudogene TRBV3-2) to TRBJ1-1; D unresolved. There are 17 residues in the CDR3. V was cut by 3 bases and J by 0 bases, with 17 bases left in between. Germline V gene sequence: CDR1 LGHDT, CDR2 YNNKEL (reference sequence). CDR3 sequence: CASSHWSVVEMNTEAFF. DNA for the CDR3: TGTGCCAGCAGCCACTGGTCCGTTGTGGAGATGAACACTGAAGCTTTCTTT.

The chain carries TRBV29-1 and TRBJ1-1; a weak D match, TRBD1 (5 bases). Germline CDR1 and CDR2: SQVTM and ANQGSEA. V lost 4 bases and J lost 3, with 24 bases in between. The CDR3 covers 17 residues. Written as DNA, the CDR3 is TGCAGCGTTGTAGGGTCGATGGCAGGGAGGTTCGACACTGAAGCTTTCTTT. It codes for CSVVGSMAGRFDTEAFF.

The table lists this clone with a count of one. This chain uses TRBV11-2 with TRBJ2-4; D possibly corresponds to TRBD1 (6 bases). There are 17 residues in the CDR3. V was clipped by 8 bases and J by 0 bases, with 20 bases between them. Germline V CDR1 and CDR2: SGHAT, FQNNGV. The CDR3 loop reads CASGTFRGPVAKNIQYF. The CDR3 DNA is TGTGCCAGCGGAACCTTCAGGGGACCTGTAGCCAAAAACATTCAGTACTTC.

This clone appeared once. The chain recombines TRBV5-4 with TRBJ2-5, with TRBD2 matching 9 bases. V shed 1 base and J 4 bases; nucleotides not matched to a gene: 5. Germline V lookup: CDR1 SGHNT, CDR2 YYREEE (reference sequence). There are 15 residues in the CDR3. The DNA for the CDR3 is TGTGCCAGCAGCTTGAGGGGACTAGCCCCAGAGACCCAGTACTTC. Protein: CASSLRGLAPETQYF.

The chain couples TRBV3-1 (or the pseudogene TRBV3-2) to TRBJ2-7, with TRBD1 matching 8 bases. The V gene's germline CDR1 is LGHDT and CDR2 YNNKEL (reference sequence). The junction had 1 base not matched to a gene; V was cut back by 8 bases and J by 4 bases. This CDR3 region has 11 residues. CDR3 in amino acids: CASGQGYEQYF. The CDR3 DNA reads TGTGCCAGCGGACAGGGTTACGAGCAGTACTTC.

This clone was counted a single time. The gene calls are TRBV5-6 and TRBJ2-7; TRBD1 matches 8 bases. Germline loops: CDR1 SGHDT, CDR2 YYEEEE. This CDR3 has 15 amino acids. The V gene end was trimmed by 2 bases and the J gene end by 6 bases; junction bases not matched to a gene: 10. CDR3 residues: CASSFPLQGASEQYF. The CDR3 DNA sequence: TGTGCCAGCAGCTTCCCGTTGCAGGGGGCCTCCGAGCAGTACTTC.

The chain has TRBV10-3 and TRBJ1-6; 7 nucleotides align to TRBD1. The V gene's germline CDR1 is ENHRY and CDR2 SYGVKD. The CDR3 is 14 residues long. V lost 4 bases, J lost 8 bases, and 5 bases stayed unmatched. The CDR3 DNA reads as TGTGCCATCAGTGTAAAGGGGGCAGATTCACCCCTCCACTTT. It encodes CAISVKGADSPLHF.

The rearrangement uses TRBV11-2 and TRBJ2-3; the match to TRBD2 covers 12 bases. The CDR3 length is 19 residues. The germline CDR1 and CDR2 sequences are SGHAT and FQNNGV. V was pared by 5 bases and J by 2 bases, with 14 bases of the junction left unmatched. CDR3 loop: CASSPRTSGIPGHTDTQYF. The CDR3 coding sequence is TGTGCCAGCAGCCCGCGGACTAGCGGGATACCGGGGCACACAGATACGCAGTATTTT.

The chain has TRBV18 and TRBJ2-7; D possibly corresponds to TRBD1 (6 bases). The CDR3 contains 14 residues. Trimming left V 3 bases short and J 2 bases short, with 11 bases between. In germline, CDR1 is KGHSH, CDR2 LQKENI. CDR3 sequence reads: CASSPLDRAYEQYF. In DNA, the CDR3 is TGTGCCAGCTCACCCCTGGACAGAGCCTACGAGCAGTACTTC.

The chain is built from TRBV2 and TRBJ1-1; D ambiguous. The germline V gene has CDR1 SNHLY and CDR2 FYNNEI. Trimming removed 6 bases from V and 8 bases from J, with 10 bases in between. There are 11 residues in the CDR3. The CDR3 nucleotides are TGTGCCAGCAGCGTTTATTCCGAAGCTTTCTTT. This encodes CASSVYSEAFF.

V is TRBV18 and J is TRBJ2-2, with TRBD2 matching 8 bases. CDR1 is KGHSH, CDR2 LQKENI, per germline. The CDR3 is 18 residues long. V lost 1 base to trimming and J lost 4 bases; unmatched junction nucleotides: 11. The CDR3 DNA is TGTGCCAGCTCACCACAGGCCCCGGGAGGGCCTATCACCGGGGAGCTGTTTTTT. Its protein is CASSPQAPGGPITGELFF.

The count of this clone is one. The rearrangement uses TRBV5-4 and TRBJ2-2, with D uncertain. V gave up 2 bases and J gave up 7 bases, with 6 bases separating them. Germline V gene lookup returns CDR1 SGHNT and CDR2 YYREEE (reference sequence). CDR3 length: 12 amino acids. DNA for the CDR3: TGTGCCAGCAGCTTTGGTAACGGGGAGCTGTTTTTT. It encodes CASSFGNGELFF.

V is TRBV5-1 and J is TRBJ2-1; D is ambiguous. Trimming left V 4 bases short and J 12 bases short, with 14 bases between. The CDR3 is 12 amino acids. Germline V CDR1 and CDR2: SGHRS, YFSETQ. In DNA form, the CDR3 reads TGCGCCAGCAGCCCAGCTCCCCCCGGGCAGTTCTTC. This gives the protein CASSPAPPGQFF. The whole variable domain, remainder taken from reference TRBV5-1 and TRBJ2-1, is KAGVTQTPRYLIKTRGQQVTLSCSPISGHRSVSWYQQTPGQGLQFLFEYFSETQRNKGNFPGRFSGRQFSNSRSEMNVSTLELGDSALYLCASSPAPPGQFFGPGTRLTVL.

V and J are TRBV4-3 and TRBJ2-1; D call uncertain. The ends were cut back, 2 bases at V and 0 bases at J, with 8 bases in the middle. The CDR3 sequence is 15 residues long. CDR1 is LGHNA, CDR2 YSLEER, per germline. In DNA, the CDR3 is TGCGCCAGCAGCCAACTGGCTAGCTCCTACAATGAGCAGTTCTTC. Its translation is CASSQLASSYNEQFF.

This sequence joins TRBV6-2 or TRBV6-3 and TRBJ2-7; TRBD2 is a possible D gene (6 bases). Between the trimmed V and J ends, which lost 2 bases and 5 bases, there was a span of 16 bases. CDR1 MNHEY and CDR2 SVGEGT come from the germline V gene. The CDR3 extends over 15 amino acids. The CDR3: CASSYRSTSSHEQYV. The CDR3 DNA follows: TGTGCCAGCAGTTACCGATCCACTAGCAGCCACGAGCAGTACGTC.

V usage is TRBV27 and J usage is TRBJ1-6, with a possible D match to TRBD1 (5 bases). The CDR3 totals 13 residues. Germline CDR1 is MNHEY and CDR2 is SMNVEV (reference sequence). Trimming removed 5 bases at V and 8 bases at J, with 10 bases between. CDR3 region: CASSTIRDSPLHF. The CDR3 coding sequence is TGTGCCAGCAGTACGATCAGGGATTCACCCCTCCACTTT.

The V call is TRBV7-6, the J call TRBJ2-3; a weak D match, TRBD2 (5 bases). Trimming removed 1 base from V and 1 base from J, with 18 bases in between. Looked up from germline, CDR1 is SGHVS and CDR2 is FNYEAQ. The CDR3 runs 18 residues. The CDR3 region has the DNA TGTGCCAGCAGCTTAGTGTCTCTTGGCCCCGGGGGCACAGATACGCAGTATTTT. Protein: CASSLVSLGPGGTDTQYF.

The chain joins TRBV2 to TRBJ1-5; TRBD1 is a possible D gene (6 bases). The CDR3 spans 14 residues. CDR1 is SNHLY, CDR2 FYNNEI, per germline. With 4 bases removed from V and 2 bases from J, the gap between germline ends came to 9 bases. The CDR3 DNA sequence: TGTGCCAGCAGTGCAGAGGGGGGCAATCAGCCCCAGCATTTT. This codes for CASSAEGGNQPQHF.

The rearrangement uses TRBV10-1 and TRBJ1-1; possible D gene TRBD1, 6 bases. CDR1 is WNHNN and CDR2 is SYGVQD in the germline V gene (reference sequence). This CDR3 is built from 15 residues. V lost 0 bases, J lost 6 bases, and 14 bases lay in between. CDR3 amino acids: CASSESVGASSEAFF. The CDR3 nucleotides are TGCGCCAGCAGTGAGTCGGTGGGGGCATCTTCTGAAGCTTTCTTT.